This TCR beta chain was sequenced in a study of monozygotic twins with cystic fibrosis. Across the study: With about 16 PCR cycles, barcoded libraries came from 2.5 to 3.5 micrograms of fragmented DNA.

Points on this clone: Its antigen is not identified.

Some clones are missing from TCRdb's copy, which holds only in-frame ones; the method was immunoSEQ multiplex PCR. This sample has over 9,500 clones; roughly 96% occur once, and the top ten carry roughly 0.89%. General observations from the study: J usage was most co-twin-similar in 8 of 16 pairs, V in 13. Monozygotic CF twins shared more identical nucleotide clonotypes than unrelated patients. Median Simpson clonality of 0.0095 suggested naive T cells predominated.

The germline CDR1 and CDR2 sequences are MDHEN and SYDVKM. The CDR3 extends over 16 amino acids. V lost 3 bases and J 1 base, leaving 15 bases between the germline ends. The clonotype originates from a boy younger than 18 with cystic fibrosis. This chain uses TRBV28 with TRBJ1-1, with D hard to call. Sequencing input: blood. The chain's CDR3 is CASSLTPEGSNTEAFF. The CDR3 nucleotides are TGTGCCAGCAGTTTGACCCCTGAGGGCTCGAACACTGAAGCTTTCTTT.